This TCR beta chain was documented in a study of T cells after somatic rescue of genetic block. Looked up from germline, CDR1 is KGHSH and CDR2 is LQKENI. The CDR3 loop spans 17 amino acids. V gave up 3 bases and J gave up 3 bases; unmatched junction bases: 10. This clone came up once. Generated by immunoSEQ multiplex PCR, the TCRdb table keeps only in-frame clones and is missing some. The sample holds about 72,000 clones; just over 90% are singletons and the top ten take about 3%. This receptor was identified in a man younger than 40. The V gene is TRBV18, the J gene TRBJ2-2, with 7 bases that match TRBD1. The sequenced sample was peripheral blood mononuclear cells (PBMCs). CDR3 coding DNA: TGTGCCAGCTCACCCAACCCGGACAGGAGACACACCGGGGAGCTGTTTTTT. Protein product: CASSPNPDRRHTGELFF.